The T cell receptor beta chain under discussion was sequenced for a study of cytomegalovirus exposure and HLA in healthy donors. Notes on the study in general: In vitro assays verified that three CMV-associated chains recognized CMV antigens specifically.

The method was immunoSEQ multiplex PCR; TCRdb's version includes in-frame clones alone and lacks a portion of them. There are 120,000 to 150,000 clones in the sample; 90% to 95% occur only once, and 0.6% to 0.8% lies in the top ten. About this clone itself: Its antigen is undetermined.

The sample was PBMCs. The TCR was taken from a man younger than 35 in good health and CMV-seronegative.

The CDR3 reads CSVEGPRGQETQYF. The DNA of the CDR3 is TGCAGCGTTGAAGGGCCCAGGGGCCAAGAGACCCAGTACTTC. The chain couples TRBV29-1 to TRBJ2-5; a possible D gene is TRBD1 (6 bases). Germline V gene data show CDR1 as SQVTM and CDR2 as ANQGSEA. V was clipped by 1 base and J by 1 base, with 10 bases between them. The CDR3 contains 14 residues.